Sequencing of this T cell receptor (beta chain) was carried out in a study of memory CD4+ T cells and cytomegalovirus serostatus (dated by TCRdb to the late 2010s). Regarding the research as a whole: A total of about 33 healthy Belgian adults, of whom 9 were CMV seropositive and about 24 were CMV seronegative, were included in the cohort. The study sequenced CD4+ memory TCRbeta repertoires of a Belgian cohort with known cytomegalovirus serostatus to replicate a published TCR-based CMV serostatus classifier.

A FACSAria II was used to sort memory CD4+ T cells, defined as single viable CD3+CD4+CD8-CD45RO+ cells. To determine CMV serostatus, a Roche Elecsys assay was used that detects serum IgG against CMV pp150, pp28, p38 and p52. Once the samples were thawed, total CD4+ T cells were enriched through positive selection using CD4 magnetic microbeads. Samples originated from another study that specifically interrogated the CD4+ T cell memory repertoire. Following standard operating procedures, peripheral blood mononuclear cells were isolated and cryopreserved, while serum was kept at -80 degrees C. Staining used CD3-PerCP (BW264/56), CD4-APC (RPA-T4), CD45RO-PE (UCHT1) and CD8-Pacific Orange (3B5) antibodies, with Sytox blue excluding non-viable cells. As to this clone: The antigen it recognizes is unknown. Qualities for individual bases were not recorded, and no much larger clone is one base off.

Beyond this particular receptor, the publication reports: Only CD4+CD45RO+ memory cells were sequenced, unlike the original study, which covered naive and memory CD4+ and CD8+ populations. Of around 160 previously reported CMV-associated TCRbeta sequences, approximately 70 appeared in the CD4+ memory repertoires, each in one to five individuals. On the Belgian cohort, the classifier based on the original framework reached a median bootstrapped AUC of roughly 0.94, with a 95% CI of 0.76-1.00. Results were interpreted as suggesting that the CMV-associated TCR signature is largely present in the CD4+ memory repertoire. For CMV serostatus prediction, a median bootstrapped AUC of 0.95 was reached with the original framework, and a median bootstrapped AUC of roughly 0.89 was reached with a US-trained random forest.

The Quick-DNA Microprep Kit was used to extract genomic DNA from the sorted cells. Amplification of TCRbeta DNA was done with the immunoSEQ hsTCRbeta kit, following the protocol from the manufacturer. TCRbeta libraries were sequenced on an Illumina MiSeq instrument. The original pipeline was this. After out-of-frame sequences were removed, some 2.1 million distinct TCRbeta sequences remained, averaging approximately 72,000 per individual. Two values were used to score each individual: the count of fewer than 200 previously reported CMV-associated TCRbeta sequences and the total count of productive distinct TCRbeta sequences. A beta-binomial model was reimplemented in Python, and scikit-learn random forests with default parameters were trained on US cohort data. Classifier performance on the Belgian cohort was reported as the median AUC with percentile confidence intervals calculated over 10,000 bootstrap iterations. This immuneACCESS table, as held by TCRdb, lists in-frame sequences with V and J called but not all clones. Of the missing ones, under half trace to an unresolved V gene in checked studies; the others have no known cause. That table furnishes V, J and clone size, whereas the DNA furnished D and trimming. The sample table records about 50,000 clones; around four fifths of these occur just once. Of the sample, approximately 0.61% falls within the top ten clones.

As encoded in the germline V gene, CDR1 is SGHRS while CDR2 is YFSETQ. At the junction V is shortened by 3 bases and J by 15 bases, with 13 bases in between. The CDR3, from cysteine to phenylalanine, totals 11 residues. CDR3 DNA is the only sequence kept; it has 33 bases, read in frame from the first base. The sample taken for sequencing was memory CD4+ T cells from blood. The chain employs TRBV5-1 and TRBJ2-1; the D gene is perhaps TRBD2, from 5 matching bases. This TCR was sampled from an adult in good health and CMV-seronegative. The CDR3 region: CASSSGNIRFF. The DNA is TGCGCCAGCAGCTCCGGGAACATAAGGTTCTTC. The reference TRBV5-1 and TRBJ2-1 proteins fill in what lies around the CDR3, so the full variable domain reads KAGVTQTPRYLIKTRGQQVTLSCSPISGHRSVSWYQQTPGQGLQFLFEYFSETQRNKGNFPGRFSGRQFSNSRSEMNVSTLELGDSALYLCASSSGNIRFFGPGTRLTVL.